The rows below give T cell receptor beta chains drawn from one sample of a study of identical twins. TCRdb processed the 5' RACE reads anew with MiXCR; each CDR3 protein has one entry. Of around 250,000 distinct CDR3 sequences in the sample, 9.5% to 15% were seen once. Separately, the same data were catalogued under a study of yellow fever vaccine responses in identical twins.

Material for sequencing was memory (CD45RO+) T cells sorted from blood. The receptors here all came from a woman between 18 and 29 years old in good health. Each CDR3 is given with its conserved first and last residue. Each record gives: J gene, clone size, D gene, V gene, CDR3 protein, CDR3 DNA. D genes are given only for firm matches. Expanded clones get a size class; other rows say once, few or many, or leave the size out.

j_call: TRBJ2-7
clone_size: once
d_call: TRBD1
v_call: TRBV5-1
cdr3_aa: CASSLGPPGQGVYEQYF
cdr3_nt: TGCGCCAGCAGCTTGGGACCCCCGGGACAGGGAGTTTACGAGCAGTACTTC

j_call: TRBJ1-5
clone_size: many
d_call: -
v_call: TRBV7-9
cdr3_aa: CASSLGQSQPQHF
cdr3_nt: TGTGCCAGCAGCTTAGGGCAATCTCAGCCCCAGCATTTT

j_call: TRBJ2-1
clone_size: -
d_call: -
v_call: TRBV4-1
cdr3_aa: CASSQGPGTRVINEQFF
cdr3_nt: TGCGCCAGCAGCCAGGGCCCCGGGACGAGGGTGATCAATGAGCAGTTCTTC

j_call: TRBJ2-6
clone_size: few
d_call: TRBD2
v_call: TRBV27
cdr3_aa: CASSLGLAGGSGANVLTF
cdr3_nt: TGTGCCAGCAGCTTAGGACTAGCGGGAGGATCTGGGGCCAACGTCCTGACTTTC

j_call: TRBJ1-2
clone_size: many
d_call: -
v_call: TRBV12-3/TRBV12-4
cdr3_aa: CASSVGQLLWDGYTF
cdr3_nt: TGTGCCAGCAGCGTTGGACAGTTGCTTTGGGATGGCTACACCTTC

j_call: TRBJ2-1
clone_size: -
d_call: TRBD1
v_call: TRBV20-1
cdr3_aa: CSASGDRGDNEQFF
cdr3_nt: TGCAGTGCCTCAGGGGACAGGGGAGACAATGAGCAGTTCTTC

j_call: TRBJ2-7
clone_size: -
d_call: TRBD2
v_call: TRBV7-2
cdr3_aa: CASSLVTSGLGGQYF
cdr3_nt: TGTGCCAGCAGCTTAGTGACTAGCGGGCTAGGTGGGCAGTACTTC

j_call: TRBJ2-7
clone_size: few
d_call: -
v_call: TRBV6-1
cdr3_aa: CASSEAQGKQYF
cdr3_nt: TGTGCCAGCAGTGAAGCCCAGGGTAAACAGTACTTC

j_call: TRBJ2-1
clone_size: -
d_call: -
v_call: TRBV5-6
cdr3_aa: CASSWDNEQFF
cdr3_nt: TGTGCCAGCAGCTGGGATAATGAGCAGTTCTTC

j_call: TRBJ2-7
clone_size: -
d_call: -
v_call: TRBV5-1
cdr3_aa: CASRTPDLGSYEQYF
cdr3_nt: TGCGCCAGCAGGACCCCAGATTTGGGTTCCTACGAGCAGTACTTC

j_call: TRBJ2-7
clone_size: many
d_call: -
v_call: TRBV5-1
cdr3_aa: CASSFPGYEQYF
cdr3_nt: TGCGCCAGCAGCTTTCCAGGCTACGAGCAGTACTTC

j_call: TRBJ2-2
clone_size: -
d_call: -
v_call: TRBV10-3
cdr3_aa: CAISEPRKGTPNTGELFF
cdr3_nt: TGTGCCATCAGTGAACCTCGGAAAGGGACCCCGAACACCGGGGAGCTGTTTTTT

j_call: TRBJ2-3
clone_size: few
d_call: -
v_call: TRBV29-1
cdr3_aa: CSVEWQGSGDTQYF
cdr3_nt: TGCAGCGTTGAATGGCAGGGGAGTGGAGATACGCAGTATTTT

j_call: TRBJ2-7
clone_size: medium-sized
d_call: TRBD2
v_call: TRBV7-6
cdr3_aa: CASSLFAGGPSEQYF
cdr3_nt: TGTGCCAGCAGCTTATTTGCGGGAGGGCCGAGTGAGCAGTACTTC

j_call: TRBJ1-2
clone_size: -
d_call: TRBD1
v_call: TRBV24-1
cdr3_aa: CATSEGRTGGYTF
cdr3_nt: TGTGCCACCAGTGAGGGCCGGACAGGAGGCTACACCTTC

j_call: TRBJ2-5
clone_size: few
d_call: TRBD1
v_call: TRBV5-1
cdr3_aa: CASSPDRGEETQYF
cdr3_nt: TGCGCCAGCAGCCCTGACAGGGGAGAAGAGACCCAGTACTTC

j_call: TRBJ2-3
clone_size: many
d_call: -
v_call: TRBV7-9
cdr3_aa: CASSLSRGVEYF
cdr3_nt: TGTGCCAGCAGCTTGAGCAGGGGTGTAGAGTATTTT

j_call: TRBJ2-1
clone_size: -
d_call: TRBD1
v_call: TRBV7-8
cdr3_aa: CASSPGGSDRVTSNEQFF
cdr3_nt: TGTGCCAGCAGCCCAGGGGGTAGCGACAGGGTCACTTCCAATGAGCAGTTCTTC

j_call: TRBJ2-2
clone_size: -
d_call: TRBD2
v_call: TRBV4-3
cdr3_aa: CASSQESLAANTGELFF
cdr3_nt: TGCGCCAGCAGCCAAGAGTCACTAGCGGCCAACACCGGGGAGCTGTTTTTT

j_call: TRBJ2-3
clone_size: many
d_call: TRBD1
v_call: TRBV28
cdr3_aa: CASRPRDRGTDTQYF
cdr3_nt: TGTGCCAGCAGACCCCGGGACAGGGGCACAGATACGCAGTATTTT

j_call: TRBJ2-7
clone_size: few
d_call: -
v_call: TRBV19
cdr3_aa: CASSATGDAYEQYF
cdr3_nt: TGTGCCAGTAGTGCGACAGGAGATGCCTACGAGCAGTACTTC

j_call: TRBJ2-5
clone_size: -
d_call: -
v_call: TRBV5-6
cdr3_aa: CASSPDQGETQYF
cdr3_nt: TGTGCCAGCAGCCCGGACCAGGGTGAGACCCAGTACTTC

j_call: TRBJ2-5
clone_size: few
d_call: -
v_call: TRBV20-1
cdr3_aa: CSARVVGETQYF
cdr3_nt: TGCAGTGCTAGAGTGGTGGGGGAGACCCAGTACTTC

j_call: TRBJ2-5
clone_size: -
d_call: -
v_call: TRBV20-1
cdr3_aa: CSARNLPGLQETQYF
cdr3_nt: TGCAGTGCTAGAAACCTCCCGGGCCTCCAAGAGACCCAGTACTTC

j_call: TRBJ2-3
clone_size: few
d_call: -
v_call: TRBV20-1
cdr3_aa: CSARGVGAQYF
cdr3_nt: TGCAGTGCTCGGGGAGTCGGAGCCCAGTATTTT

j_call: TRBJ2-3
clone_size: many
d_call: -
v_call: TRBV5-5
cdr3_aa: CASSPWPSTDTQYF
cdr3_nt: TGTGCCAGCAGCCCCTGGCCGAGCACAGATACGCAGTATTTT

j_call: TRBJ2-2
clone_size: many
d_call: -
v_call: TRBV3-1
cdr3_aa: CASGLGGELFF
cdr3_nt: TGTGCCAGCGGGCTTGGCGGGGAGCTGTTTTTT

j_call: TRBJ2-1
clone_size: few
d_call: TRBD2
v_call: TRBV2
cdr3_aa: CASSPRPSKTSGGFNEQFF
cdr3_nt: TGTGCCAGCAGTCCGCGACCAAGTAAGACTAGCGGGGGTTTCAATGAGCAGTTCTTC

j_call: TRBJ2-2
clone_size: -
d_call: -
v_call: TRBV25-1
cdr3_aa: CASSVRDTGELFF
cdr3_nt: TGTGCCAGCAGTGTACGGGACACCGGGGAGCTGTTTTTT

j_call: TRBJ2-2
clone_size: -
d_call: -
v_call: TRBV20-1
cdr3_aa: CSASDPREGGTGELFF
cdr3_nt: TGCAGTGCTAGTGATCCCAGGGAAGGGGGGACGGGGGAGCTGTTTTTT

j_call: TRBJ2-1
clone_size: many
d_call: -
v_call: TRBV20-1
cdr3_aa: CSALGLPRGEQFF
cdr3_nt: TGCAGTGCTCTCGGACTCCCGCGGGGTGAGCAGTTCTTC

j_call: TRBJ2-1
clone_size: -
d_call: TRBD1
v_call: TRBV7-7
cdr3_aa: CASSSTGVGAEQFF
cdr3_nt: TGTGCTAGCAGCTCGACAGGGGTGGGGGCTGAGCAGTTCTTC

j_call: TRBJ1-2
clone_size: few
d_call: TRBD1
v_call: TRBV3-1
cdr3_aa: CASSQGGGGYTF
cdr3_nt: TGTGCCAGCAGCCAAGGAGGGGGCGGCTACACCTTC

j_call: TRBJ2-7
clone_size: few
d_call: -
v_call: TRBV7-2
cdr3_aa: CASSLSAGGGGVYEQYF
cdr3_nt: TGTGCCAGCAGCTTATCGGCAGGGGGAGGAGGAGTTTACGAGCAGTACTTC

j_call: TRBJ1-6
clone_size: -
d_call: -
v_call: TRBV3-1
cdr3_aa: CASSQGAGRGSPLHF
cdr3_nt: TGTGCCAGCAGCCAAGGGGCAGGGAGGGGTTCACCCCTCCACTTT

j_call: TRBJ2-1
clone_size: few
d_call: -
v_call: TRBV20-1
cdr3_aa: CSARDEGTPSYNEQFF
cdr3_nt: TGCAGTGCTAGAGATGAAGGGACCCCCTCCTACAATGAGCAGTTCTTC